The clone carrying this TCR beta chain occurred many times. Its target is not known. These data are taken from a study of T cell repertoires in cytomegalovirus infection. Study details: It can be stated that public TCR beta signatures indicated CMV infection as well as a matching HLA type. Study-wide results and caveats: The ex vivo response was dominated by HLA-C-restricted CMV-specific TCR beta clonotypes.

Trimming shortened V by 0 bases and J by 4 bases, and 15 bases separated the two germline ends. The germline V gene has CDR1 SGHDN and CDR2 FVKESK. This CDR3 region has 16 residues. Using its own MiXCR run on the reads, TCRdb lists one record per CDR3 protein. This table has approximately 240,000 distinct CDR3 sequences, over 9% appearing once. The V gene is TRBV14, the J gene TRBJ1-1; no firm D call. The source material was PBMCs. The sequence derives from a human donor in good health (CMV status not recorded). Some clones in this sample may be carry-over from other donors' samples. The CDR3 DNA sequence: TGTGCCAGCAGCCAAGAACCCCATCAGAGGAGCACTGAAGCTTTCTTT. It is translated as CASSQEPHQRSTEAFF.